This entry is about one TCR beta chain. The antigen is not known. This sample is drawn from a study of T cells after yellow fever vaccination. The study, taken as a whole, reports: Subsequent booster samples again held most clones from primary vaccination (96% CD4, 85% to 90% CD8). A small proportion of clonotypes was detected in both the CD4 and CD8 compartments.

Per germline, CDR1 SGHTA and CDR2 FQGTGA. The V gene lost 4 bases and the J gene lost 7 bases, with 16 bases spanning the gap. This CDR3 is built from 15 residues. From the 5' RACE reads, TCRdb called clonotypes with MiXCR, one entry per CDR3 protein. This sample has 500,000 to 650,000 distinct CDR3 sequences, with roughly 13% found just once. The origin of this receptor is a man younger than 40 who received the YFV17D yellow fever vaccine. The chain joins TRBV7-3 to TRBJ2-2, with a weak D call TRBD2 (6 bases). The sequencing here drew on PBMCs, taken on the day of the yellow fever booster vaccination. The CDR3 reads CASSWAGGLGGELFF. CDR3 nucleotide sequence: TGTGCCAGCAGCTGGGCTGGAGGGCTTGGCGGGGAGCTGTTTTTT. Drawing the rest from reference TRBV7-3 and TRBJ2-2, the complete variable domain is GAGVSQTPSNKVTEKGKYVELRCDPISGHTALYWYRQSLGQGPEFLIYFQGTGAADDSGLPNDRFFAVRPEGSVSTLKIQRTERGDSAVYLCASSWAGGLGGELFFGEGSRLTVL.